These 14 T cell receptor beta chains were sequenced from one sample in a study of post-analysis software for immune sequencing data. The study, taken as a whole, reports: Patients showed TRBV5-6, TRBV5-1 and TRBV20-1 among several TRBV segments more frequent than in controls.

Their recognized antigens are unknown. cDNA libraries for TCR beta contained unique molecular identifiers. Each CDR3 protein gets one entry after TCRdb re-called the PCR reads with MiXCR. The data contain 700,000 to 900,000 distinct CDR3 sequences, 46% of them singletons. Sequences were obtained from blood. These receptors were obtained from a girl aged 5-17 years with multiple sclerosis.

The sample holds a few counts of this clonotype. The chain recombines TRBV27 with TRBJ2-5, with 10 nucleotides matching TRBD1. The CDR3 length is 19 residues. V lost 3 bases, J lost 2 bases, and 15 bases stayed unmatched. Looked up from germline, CDR1 is MNHEY and CDR2 is SMNVEV (reference sequence). This CDR3 reads CASSLGGPGDRGHQETQYF. CDR3 nucleotide sequence: TGTGCCAGCAGTTTGGGGGGACCTGGGGACAGGGGTCATCAAGAGACCCAGTACTTC.

This chain uses TRBV5-1 with TRBJ1-2, with D possibly TRBD1 on 6 matching bases. The V gene's germline CDR1 is SGHRS and CDR2 YFSETQ. V was cut by 7 bases and J by 0 bases, with 19 bases left in between. The CDR3 consists of 16 residues. The CDR3 bases are TGCGCCAGCCACGTAGGAGGGGGGGAAGCTAACTATGGCTACACCTTC. Encoded protein: CASHVGGGEANYGYTF.

The chain is built from TRBV5-1 and TRBJ2-4; TRBD1 matches 7 bases. The end of the DNA fits TRBJ2-7 better, so the J call may be wrong. This CDR3 has 15 residues. Germline loops: CDR1 SGHRS, CDR2 YFSETQ. The CDR3 bases are TGCGCCAGCAGCAGTGGGACAGAAGAAGGTTACGAGCAGTACTTC. As protein: CASSSGTEEGYEQYF.

V gene TRBV9 combines with J gene TRBJ2-1; D is unclear. V gave up 0 bases and J gave up 7 bases, with 5 bases separating them. Per germline, CDR1 SGDLS and CDR2 YYNGEE. CDR3 length equals 12 residues. CDR3 protein: CASSVAANEQFF. As DNA, the CDR3 is TGTGCCAGCAGCGTAGCGGCTAATGAGCAGTTCTTC. Together with reference TRBV9 and TRBJ2-1, the CDR3 gives the full variable domain: DSGVTQTPKHLITATGQRVTLRCSPRSGDLSVYWYQQSLDQGLQFLIQYYNGEERAKGNILERFSAQQFPDLHSELNLSSLELGDSALYFCASSVAANEQFFGPGTRLTVL.

A few counts support this clonotype. This chain uses TRBV20-1 with TRBJ2-1; 16 bases map to TRBD2. The CDR3 extends over 16 amino acids. V was clipped by 5 bases and J by 6 bases; unmatched bases: 7. Germline CDR1 DFQATT, CDR2 SNEGSKA (reference sequence). CDR3 amino acids: CSAPGTSGRAGNEQFF. In nucleotides, the CDR3 is TGCAGTGCTCCCGGGACTAGCGGGAGGGCGGGCAATGAGCAGTTCTTC.

This clonotype has just a few counts. The chain uses TRBV14 and TRBJ1-2; D remains unclear. The CDR3 consists of 15 residues. Germline V gene lookup returns CDR1 SGHDN and CDR2 FVKESK. The V and J ends lost 1 base and 4 bases respectively, with 13 bases between them. CDR3 protein: CASSQVPQIAYGYTF. The CDR3 DNA reads as TGTGCCAGCAGCCAAGTGCCCCAGATAGCCTATGGCTACACCTTC.

V is TRBV20-1 and J is TRBJ1-2; D is perhaps TRBD1 (5 bases). The CDR3 consists of 12 residues. Between the trimmed V and J ends, which lost 6 bases and 3 bases, there was a span of 11 bases. Germline lookup yields CDR1 DFQATT and CDR2 SNEGSKA (reference sequence). CDR3 nucleotide sequence: TGCAGTGCCCGGGACTCCTACTATGGCTACACCTTC. Protein: CSARDSYYGYTF.

J is TRBJ1-1 and V is TRBV9; D remains unclear. The CDR3 covers 14 residues. V gave up 7 bases and J gave up 0 bases, with 13 bases separating them. Germline CDR1 reads SGDLS; CDR2 reads YYNGEE. The DNA of the CDR3 is TGTGCCAGCGACGATATCCTCATGAACACTGAAGCTTTCTTT. It translates to CASDDILMNTEAFF.

This rearrangement joins TRBV3-1 to TRBJ2-4, with 8 bases aligning to TRBD1. J lost 7 bases, V lost 0 bases, and 11 bases had no gene match. Germline V gives CDR1 LGHDT, CDR2 YNNKEL (reference sequence). The CDR3 is 17 amino acids. CDR3 DNA sequence: TGTGCCAGCAGCCAAGATCTGGTTCAGGGGGCTGATAACATTCAGTACTTC. It is translated as CASSQDLVQGADNIQYF. Combining the CDR3 with reference TRBV3-1 and TRBJ2-4 gives the whole variable domain DTAVSQTPKYLVTQMGNDKSIKCEQNLGHDTMYWYKQDSKKFLKIMFSYNNKELIINETVPNRFSPKSPDKAHLNLHINSLELGDSAVYFCASSQDLVQGADNIQYFGAGTRLSVL.

The chain uses TRBV3-1 and TRBJ2-7; 12 bases line up with TRBD2. The germline V gene encodes CDR1 LGHDT and CDR2 YNNKEL (reference sequence). After removal of 1 base from V and 6 bases from J, the junction contained 4 bases not matched to a gene. The CDR3 length is 15 residues. In nucleotides, the CDR3 is TGTGCCAGCAGCCAAGGACTAGCGGGAGAAGCCGAGCAGTACTTC. This codes for CASSQGLAGEAEQYF.

The rearrangement uses TRBV2 and TRBJ1-2, with TRBD1 as a possible D gene (6 bases). V was cut by 4 bases and J by 2 bases, with 11 bases left in between. The CDR3 loop spans 14 amino acids. Germline V gives CDR1 SNHLY, CDR2 FYNNEI. The CDR3 DNA is TGTGCCAGCAGTGGGGACACCATAAACTATGGCTACACCTTC. This gives the protein CASSGDTINYGYTF.

CDR3 DNA sequence: TGTGCCAGCTTGAGGGGGACCGGGGAGCTGTTTTTT. Amino acids: CASLRGTGELFF. The V call is TRBV25-1, the J call TRBJ2-2; the D gene is possibly TRBD1 (6 bases). V was cut by 8 bases and J by 5 bases, with 9 bases left in between. CDR3 length: 12 amino acids. CDR1 MGHDK and CDR2 SYGVNS come from the germline V gene.

This clonotype was picked up a small number of times. The rearrangement uses TRBV7-3 and TRBJ2-6; TRBD1 is a possible D gene (7 bases). The germline CDR1 and CDR2 sequences are SGHTA and FQGTGA. CDR3 length equals 16 residues. V lost 4 bases, J lost 2 bases, and 12 bases lay in between. CDR3: CASSSQGGPGANVLTF. CDR3 sequence (DNA): TGTGCCAGCAGCTCCCAGGGGGGCCCTGGGGCCAACGTCCTGACTTTC. The full variable domain, its missing parts supplied by reference TRBV7-3 and TRBJ2-6, is GAGVSQTPSNKVTEKGKYVELRCDPISGHTALYWYRQSLGQGPEFLIYFQGTGAADDSGLPNDRFFAVRPEGSVSTLKIQRTERGDSAVYLCASSSQGGPGANVLTFGAGSRLTVL.

This clonotype has ten or more counts. The V call is TRBV10-3, the J call TRBJ2-5; 7 bases align to TRBD1. The length of the CDR3 is 13 residues. CDR1 ENHRY and CDR2 SYGVKD come from the germline V gene. Trimming took 8 bases from V and 2 from J; bases not matched to a gene: 5. The CDR3 nucleotides are TGTGCCATCGGGGAGACAGGGCAAGAGACCCAGTACTTC. This sequence encodes CAIGETGQETQYF.